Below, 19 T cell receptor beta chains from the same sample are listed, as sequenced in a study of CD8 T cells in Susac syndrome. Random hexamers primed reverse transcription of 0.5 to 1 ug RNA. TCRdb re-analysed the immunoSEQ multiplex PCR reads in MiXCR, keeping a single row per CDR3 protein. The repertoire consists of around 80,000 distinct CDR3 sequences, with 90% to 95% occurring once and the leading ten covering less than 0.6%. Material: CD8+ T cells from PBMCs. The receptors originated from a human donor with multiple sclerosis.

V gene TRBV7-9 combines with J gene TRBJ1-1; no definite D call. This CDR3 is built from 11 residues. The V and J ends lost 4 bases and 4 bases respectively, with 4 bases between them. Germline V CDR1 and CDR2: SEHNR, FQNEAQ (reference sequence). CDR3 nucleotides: TGTGCCAGCAGCTCGTCCACTGAAGCTTTCTTT. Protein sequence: CASSSSTEAFF.

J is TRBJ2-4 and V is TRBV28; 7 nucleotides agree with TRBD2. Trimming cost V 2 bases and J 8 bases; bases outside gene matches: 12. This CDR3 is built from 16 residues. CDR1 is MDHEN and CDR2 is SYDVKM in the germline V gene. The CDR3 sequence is CASSLRSGTKAHIQYF. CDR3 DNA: TGTGCCAGCAGTTTACGATCCGGGACTAAGGCCCACATTCAGTACTTC.

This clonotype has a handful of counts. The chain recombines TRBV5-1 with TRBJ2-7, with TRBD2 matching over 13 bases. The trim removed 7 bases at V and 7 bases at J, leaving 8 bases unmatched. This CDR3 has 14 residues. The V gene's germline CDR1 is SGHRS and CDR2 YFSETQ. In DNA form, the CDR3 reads TGCGCCAGCGGGGCCGGGACTAGCGGGATGGAGCAGTACTTC. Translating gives CASGAGTSGMEQYF.

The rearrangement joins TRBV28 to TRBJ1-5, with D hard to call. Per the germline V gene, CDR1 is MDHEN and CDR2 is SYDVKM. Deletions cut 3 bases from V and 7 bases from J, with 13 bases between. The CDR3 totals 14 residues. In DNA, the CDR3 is TGTGCCAGCAGTTTTTCAGTTAGCATCCAGCCCCAGCATTTT. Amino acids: CASSFSVSIQPQHF.

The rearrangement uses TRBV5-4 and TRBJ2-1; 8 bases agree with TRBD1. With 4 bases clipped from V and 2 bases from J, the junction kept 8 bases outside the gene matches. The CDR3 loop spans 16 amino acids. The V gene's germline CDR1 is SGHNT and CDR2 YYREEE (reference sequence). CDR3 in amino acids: CASSPGGQATYNEQFF. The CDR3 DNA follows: TGTGCCAGCAGCCCTGGGGGACAGGCCACCTACAATGAGCAGTTCTTC.

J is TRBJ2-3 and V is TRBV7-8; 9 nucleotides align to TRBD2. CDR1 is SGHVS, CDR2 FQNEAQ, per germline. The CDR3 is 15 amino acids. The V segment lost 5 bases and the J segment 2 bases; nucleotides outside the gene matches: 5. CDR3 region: CASSDLAGSTDTQYF. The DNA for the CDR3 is TGTGCCAGCAGCGACCTAGCGGGATCCACAGATACGCAGTATTTT.

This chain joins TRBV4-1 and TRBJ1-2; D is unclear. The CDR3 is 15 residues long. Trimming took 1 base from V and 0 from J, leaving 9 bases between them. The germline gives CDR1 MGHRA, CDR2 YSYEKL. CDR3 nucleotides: TGCGCCAGCAGCCAAGTGGACGGTTCTAACTATGGCTACACCTTC. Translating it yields CASSQVDGSNYGYTF.

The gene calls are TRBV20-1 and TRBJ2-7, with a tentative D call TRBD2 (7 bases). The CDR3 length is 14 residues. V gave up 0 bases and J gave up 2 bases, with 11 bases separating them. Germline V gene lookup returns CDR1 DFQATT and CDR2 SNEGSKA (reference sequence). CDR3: CSARDMGGPYEQYF. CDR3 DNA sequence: TGCAGTGCTAGAGATATGGGGGGGCCCTACGAGCAGTACTTC.

The CDR3, as DNA: TGTGCCAGCAGTTTTGGGATACGGAACACTGAAGCTTTCTTT. This gives the protein CASSFGIRNTEAFF. The genes are TRBV12-3 or TRBV12-4 and TRBJ1-1, with D uncertain. Trimming left V 3 bases short and J 1 base short, with 9 bases between. The CDR3 sequence is 14 residues long.

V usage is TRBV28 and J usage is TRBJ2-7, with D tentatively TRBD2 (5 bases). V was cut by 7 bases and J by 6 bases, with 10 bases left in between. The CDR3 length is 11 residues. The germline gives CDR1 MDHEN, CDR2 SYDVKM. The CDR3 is CASTHGGEQYF. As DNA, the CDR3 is TGTGCCAGCACTCATGGAGGCGAGCAGTACTTC.

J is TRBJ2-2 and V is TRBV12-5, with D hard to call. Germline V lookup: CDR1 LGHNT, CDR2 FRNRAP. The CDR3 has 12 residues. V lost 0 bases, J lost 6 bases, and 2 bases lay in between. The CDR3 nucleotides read TGTGCTAGTGGTTTGGTAGCCGGGGAGCTGTTTTTT. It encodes CASGLVAGELFF.

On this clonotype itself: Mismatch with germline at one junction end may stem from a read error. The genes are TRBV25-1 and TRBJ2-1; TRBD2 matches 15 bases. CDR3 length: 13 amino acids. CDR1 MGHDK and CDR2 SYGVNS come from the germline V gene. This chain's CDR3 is CASTEGLAGGLLF. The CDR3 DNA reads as TGTGCCAGCACCGAGGGACTAGCGGGAGGCCTCCTCTTC.

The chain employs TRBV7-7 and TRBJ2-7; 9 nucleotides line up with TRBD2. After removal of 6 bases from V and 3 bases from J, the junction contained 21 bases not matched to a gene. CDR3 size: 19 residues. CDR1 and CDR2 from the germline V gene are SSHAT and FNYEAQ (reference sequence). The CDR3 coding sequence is TGTGCCAGCAGGCGGGGGACTCTAGCGGGAAGCACCCTATACTACGAGCAGTACTTC. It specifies CASRRGTLAGSTLYYEQYF.

The CDR3: CASSMGQMYGYTF. The DNA for the CDR3 is TGTGCCAGTAGTATGGGGCAGATGTATGGCTACACCTTC. The chain couples TRBV19 to TRBJ1-2, with D perhaps matching TRBD1 (5 bases). The CDR3 spans 13 residues. Germline V CDR1 and CDR2: LNHDA, SQIVND (reference sequence). V shed 3 bases and J shed 5 bases, with 10 bases lying between them.

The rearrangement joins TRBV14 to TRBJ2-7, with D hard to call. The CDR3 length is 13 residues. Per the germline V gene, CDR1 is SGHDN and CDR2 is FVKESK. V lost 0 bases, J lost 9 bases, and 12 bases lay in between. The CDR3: CASSQERWEGQYF. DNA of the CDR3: TGTGCCAGCAGCCAAGAGAGGTGGGAAGGGCAGTACTTC. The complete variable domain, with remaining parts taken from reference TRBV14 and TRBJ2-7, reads EAGVTQFPSHSVIEKGQTVTLRCDPISGHDNLYWYRRVMGKEIKFLLHFVKESKQDESGMPNNRFLAERTGGTYSTLKVQPAELEDSGVYFCASSQERWEGQYFGPGTRLTVT.

CDR3 DNA: TGCGCCAGCAGCTTGGAACAGGGGGTCTACAATGAGCAGTTCTTC. Translating gives CASSLEQGVYNEQFF. V gene TRBV5-1 combines with J gene TRBJ2-1; 8 bases fit TRBD1. The V and J ends lost 0 bases and 3 bases, in that order; junction bases with no gene match: 2. The CDR3 is 15 residues long. CDR1 SGHRS and CDR2 YFSETQ come from the germline V gene.

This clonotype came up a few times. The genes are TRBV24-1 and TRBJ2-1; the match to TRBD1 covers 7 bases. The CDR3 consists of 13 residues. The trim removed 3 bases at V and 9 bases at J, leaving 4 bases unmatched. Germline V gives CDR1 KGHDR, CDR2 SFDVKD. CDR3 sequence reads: CATSDRYRGEQFF. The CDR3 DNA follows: TGTGCCACCAGTGATCGATACAGGGGTGAGCAGTTCTTC.

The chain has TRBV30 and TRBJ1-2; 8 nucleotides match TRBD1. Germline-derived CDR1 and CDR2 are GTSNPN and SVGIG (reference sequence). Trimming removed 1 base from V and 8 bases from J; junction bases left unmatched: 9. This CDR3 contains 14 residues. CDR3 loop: CAWSEIQGAGGYTF. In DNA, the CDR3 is TGTGCCTGGAGTGAAATTCAGGGGGCAGGGGGCTACACCTTC.

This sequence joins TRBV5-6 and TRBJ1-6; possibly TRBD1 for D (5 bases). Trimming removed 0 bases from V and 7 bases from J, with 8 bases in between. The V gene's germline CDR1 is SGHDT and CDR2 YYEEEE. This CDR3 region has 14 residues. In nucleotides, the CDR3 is TGTGCCAGCAGCTTGGGAGGGGTCAATTCACCCCTCCACTTT. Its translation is CASSLGGVNSPLHF.